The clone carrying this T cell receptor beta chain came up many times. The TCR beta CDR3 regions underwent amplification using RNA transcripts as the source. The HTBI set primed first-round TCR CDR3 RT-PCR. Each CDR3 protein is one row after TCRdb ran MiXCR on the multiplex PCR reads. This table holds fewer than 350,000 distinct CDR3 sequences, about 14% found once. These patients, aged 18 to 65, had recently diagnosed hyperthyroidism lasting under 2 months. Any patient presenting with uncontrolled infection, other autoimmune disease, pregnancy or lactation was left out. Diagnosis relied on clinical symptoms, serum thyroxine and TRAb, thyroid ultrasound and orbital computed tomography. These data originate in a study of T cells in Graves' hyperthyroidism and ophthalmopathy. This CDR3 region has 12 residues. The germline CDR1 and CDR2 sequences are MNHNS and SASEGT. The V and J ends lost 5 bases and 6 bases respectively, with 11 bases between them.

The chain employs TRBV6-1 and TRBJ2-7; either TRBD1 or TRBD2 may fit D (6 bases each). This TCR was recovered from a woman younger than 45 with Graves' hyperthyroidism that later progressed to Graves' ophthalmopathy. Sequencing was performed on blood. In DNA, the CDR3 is TGTGCCAGCAGTAAGGGGGGTCTCGAGCAGTACTTC. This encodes CASSKGGLEQYF.